This TCR beta chain was captured in a study of blood T cell repertoires in COVID-19. There are 15 residues in the CDR3. Looked up from germline, CDR1 is GTSNPN and CDR2 is SVGIG (reference sequence). Trimming removed 4 bases from V and 4 bases from J, with 17 bases in between. Study processing details: Reference gene primer amplification yielded estimated nucleated cell counts. TCRdb keeps only in-frame clones here, not all; method: immunoSEQ multiplex PCR. D and trimming were read from the DNA, whereas the V and J calls and clone size are those reported in that table. The sample consists of 130,000 to 150,000 clones, around nine tenths of them appearing once.

The specimen was peripheral blood. V is TRBV30 and J is TRBJ2-1; perhaps TRBD2 as D (6 bases). The TCR comes from a woman between 50 and 59 years old with active or convalescent COVID-19. Here the CDR3 DNA reads TGTGCCTGGAATAGCGGCACTACAAATTACAATGAGCAGTTCTTC. It codes for CAWNSGTTNYNEQFF.